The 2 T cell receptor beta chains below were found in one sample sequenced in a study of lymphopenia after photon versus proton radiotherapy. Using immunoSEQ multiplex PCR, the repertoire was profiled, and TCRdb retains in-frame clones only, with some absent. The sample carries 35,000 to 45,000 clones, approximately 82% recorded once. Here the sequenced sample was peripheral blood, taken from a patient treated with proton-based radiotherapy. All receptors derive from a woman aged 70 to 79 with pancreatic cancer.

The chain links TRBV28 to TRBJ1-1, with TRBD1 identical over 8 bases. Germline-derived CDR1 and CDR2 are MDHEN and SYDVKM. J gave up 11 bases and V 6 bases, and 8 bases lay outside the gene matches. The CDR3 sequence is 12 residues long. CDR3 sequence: CASRLRGPGAFF. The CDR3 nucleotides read TGTGCCAGCAGGCTCAGGGGGCCTGGGGCTTTCTTT.

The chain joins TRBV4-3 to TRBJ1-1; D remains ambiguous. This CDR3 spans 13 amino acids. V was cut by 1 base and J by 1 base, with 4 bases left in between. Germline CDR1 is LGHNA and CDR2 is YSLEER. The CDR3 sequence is CASSQGENTEAFF. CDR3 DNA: TGCGCCAGCAGCCAAGGGGAGAACACTGAAGCTTTCTTT.